The rows below give T cell receptor beta chains drawn from one sample of a study of cytomegalovirus exposure and HLA in healthy donors. Profiled with immunoSEQ multiplex PCR; TCRdb holds only in-frame clones, not every one. The table includes about 60,000 clones, 90% to 96% detected once. Sequenced: PBMCs. Source of these receptors: a woman aged 18-35 years in good health and CMV-seronegative. Each CDR3 is given with its conserved first and last residue. Each record gives: clone size, D gene, J gene, V gene, CDR3 protein, CDR3 DNA. A D gene is named only where the DNA matches it firmly. Part of the rows lack a size; the others show once, few, many or a class for expanded clones.

NA,TRBD2,TRBJ2-3,TRBV27,CASSLREDTDTQYF,TGTGCCAGCAGTTTACGGGAGGACACAGATACGCAGTATTTT
NA,NA,TRBJ2-7,TRBV6-1,CASTQDTYEQYF,TGTGCCAGCACCCAGGACACCTACGAGCAGTACTTC
NA,TRBD1,TRBJ2-3,TRBV25-1,CASSEWGTGSTDTQYF,TGTGCCAGCAGTGAATGGGGGACAGGGAGCACAGATACGCAGTATTTT
NA,TRBD2,TRBJ2-3,TRBV28,CASRFRLAGADTQYF,TGTGCCAGCAGATTCCGACTAGCGGGAGCAGATACGCAGTATTTT
NA,NA,TRBJ1-1,TRBV28,CASSFGFGGPGTEAFF,TGTGCCAGCAGTTTTGGATTCGGGGGGCCGGGCACTGAAGCTTTCTTT
NA,NA,TRBJ2-5,TRBV2,CASAPGGGPARETQYF,TGTGCCAGCGCCCCTGGGGGGGGGCCCGCTAGGGAGACCCAGTACTTC
NA,NA,TRBJ2-2,TRBV7-8,CASSLYGSGELFF,TGTGCCAGCAGCTTATACGGGAGCGGGGAGCTGTTTTTT
few,TRBD2,TRBJ2-7,TRBV7-8,CASSPPGGVGQYF,TGTGCCAGCAGTCCCCCGGGGGGGGTCGGGCAGTACTTC
NA,NA,TRBJ2-7,TRBV20-1,CSTPRVYEQYF,TGCAGTACTCCCAGGGTCTACGAGCAGTACTTC
NA,TRBD1,TRBJ2-5,TRBV28,CASSPPTGSGETQYF,TGTGCCAGCAGTCCACCGACAGGGAGTGGCGAGACCCAGTACTTC
NA,TRBD2,TRBJ2-1,TRBV9,CASSGVGTSGRNEQFF,TGTGCCAGCAGCGGCGTGGGGACTAGCGGGAGGAATGAGCAGTTCTTC
once,TRBD1,TRBJ1-1,TRBV28,CASRPGTANTEAFF,TGTGCCAGCAGACCCGGGACAGCAAACACTGAAGCTTTCTTT
NA,NA,TRBJ1-2,TRBV5-1,CASSSTAGDYGYTF,TGCGCCAGCAGCTCGACGGCGGGGGACTATGGCTACACCTTC
once,NA,TRBJ1-1,TRBV7-9,CASTPGELYRDTEAFF,TGTGCCAGCACCCCAGGGGAACTATACAGGGACACTGAAGCTTTCTTT
NA,NA,TRBJ1-2,TRBV19,CASRAPGGYTF,TGTGCCAGTAGGGCCCCGGGGGGCTACACCTTC
NA,TRBD1,TRBJ2-7,TRBV10-3,CAITPTGTRAAYEQYF,TGTGCCATCACTCCGACAGGGACCAGGGCGGCCTACGAGCAGTACTTC
NA,TRBD1,TRBJ2-1,TRBV18,CASSPGTGGYNEQFF,TGTGCCAGCTCCCCGGGGACAGGGGGCTACAATGAGCAGTTCTTC
NA,TRBD1,TRBJ1-2,TRBV7-9,CASSLDGDRAGSGGYTF,TGTGCCAGCAGCTTAGATGGGGACAGGGCGGGAAGTGGTGGCTACACCTTC
NA,TRBD1,TRBJ2-7,TRBV28,CASFPADRVEQYF,TGTGCCAGCTTCCCGGCCGACAGGGTCGAGCAGTACTTC
NA,TRBD2,TRBJ2-7,TRBV20-1,CSARDRLAGYF,TGCAGTGCTAGAGATCGGTTAGCGGGGTACTTC
NA,NA,TRBJ2-5,TRBV4-3,CASSQYEGSRETQYF,TGCGCCAGCAGCCAATATGAGGGTAGCCGGGAGACCCAGTACTTC
NA,TRBD1,TRBJ1-4,TRBV9,CASSVEGGLNEKLFF,TGTGCCAGCAGCGTAGAAGGGGGCCTAAATGAAAAACTGTTTTTT
NA,NA,TRBJ2-5,TRBV25-1,CASSAKSPRGAGGETQYF,TGTGCCAGCAGTGCAAAATCCCCCCGGGGGGCCGGCGGGGAGACCCAGTACTTC
NA,TRBD1,TRBJ2-1,TRBV7-2,CASSTQTGIGDEQFF,TGTGCCAGCAGCACGCAGACAGGGATCGGGGATGAGCAGTTCTTC
once,TRBD1,TRBJ2-3,TRBV18,CASSPNRDRGHF,TGTGCCAGCTCACCCAACCGGGACAGGGGACATTTT
NA,NA,TRBJ2-5,TRBV28,CASSLVQQETQYF,TGTGCCAGCAGTTTAGTACAGCAAGAGACCCAGTACTTC
once,TRBD2,TRBJ2-6,TRBV4-3,CASSQDPGGGANVLTF,TGCGCCAGCAGCCAAGATCCGGGGGGTGGGGCCAACGTCCTGACTTTC
NA,TRBD2,TRBJ2-2,TRBV10-1,CATGAGGTENTGELFF,TGCGCCACCGGAGCGGGGGGGACAGAAAACACCGGGGAGCTGTTTTTT